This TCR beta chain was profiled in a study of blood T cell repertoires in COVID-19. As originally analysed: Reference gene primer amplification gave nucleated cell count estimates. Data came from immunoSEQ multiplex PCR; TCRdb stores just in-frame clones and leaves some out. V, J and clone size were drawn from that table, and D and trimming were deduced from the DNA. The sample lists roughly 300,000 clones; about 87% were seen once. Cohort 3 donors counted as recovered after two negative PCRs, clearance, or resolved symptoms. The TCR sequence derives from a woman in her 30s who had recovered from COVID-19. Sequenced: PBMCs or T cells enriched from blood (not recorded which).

The CDR3 loop reads CASSTGTGVGTEAFF. CDR3 nucleotides: TGTGCCAGTAGTACCGGGACAGGGGTCGGGACTGAAGCTTTCTTT. V is TRBV19 and J is TRBJ1-1, with 10 bases that match TRBD1. This CDR3 has 15 amino acids. J lost 5 bases, V lost 4 bases, and 7 bases had no gene match. The germline V gene has CDR1 LNHDA and CDR2 SQIVND (reference sequence).